These T cell receptor beta chains were read from a single sample in a study of CD8 T cells in ankylosing spondylitis. TCRdb reanalysed the 5' RACE reads using MiXCR and keeps one entry per CDR3 protein. This table holds over 400,000 distinct CDR3 sequences, roughly 26% found once. Material: blood, either unsorted or a sorted T cell fraction (not recorded which). These TCRs come from a male donor with ankylosing spondylitis. Both conserved end residues are part of each CDR3. Fields, in order: CDR3 DNA, CDR3 protein, V gene, J gene, CDR3 length, D gene, clone size. The D gene is left open where the match is weak. Size tells how often a clone was seen (once, few, many) or the class of an expanded clone, and some rows leave it out.

cdr3_nt: TGTGCCACCAGTCTGACAGCGGACTACAATGAGCAGTTCTTC
cdr3_aa: CATSLTADYNEQFF
v_call: TRBV7-9
j_call: TRBJ2-1
cdr3_length: 14
d_call: NA
clone_size: NA

cdr3_nt: TGCAGCGTTGGGGGACTAGCGGGAGGCTACGAGCAGTACTTC
cdr3_aa: CSVGGLAGGYEQYF
v_call: TRBV29-1
j_call: TRBJ2-7
cdr3_length: 14
d_call: TRBD2
clone_size: NA

cdr3_nt: TGCGCCAGCAGCCTAACCGGGCCGCTCGGTGAGCAGTTCTTC
cdr3_aa: CASSLTGPLGEQFF
v_call: TRBV5-1
j_call: TRBJ2-1
cdr3_length: 14
d_call: NA
clone_size: few

cdr3_nt: TGCGCCAGCAGCTTGGCCTCGCTAGCAGCAGATACGCAGTATTTT
cdr3_aa: CASSLASLAADTQYF
v_call: TRBV5-1
j_call: TRBJ2-3
cdr3_length: 15
d_call: NA
clone_size: few

cdr3_nt: TGTGCCAGCAGTTATCAACAGGGGACTTTCCAAGAGACCCAGTACTTC
cdr3_aa: CASSYQQGTFQETQYF
v_call: TRBV6-2/TRBV6-3
j_call: TRBJ2-5
cdr3_length: 16
d_call: NA
clone_size: few

cdr3_nt: TGCAGTGCTAGAGAGGAACGACTAGCGGCAAGCACAGATACGCAGTATTTT
cdr3_aa: CSAREERLAASTDTQYF
v_call: TRBV20-1
j_call: TRBJ2-3
cdr3_length: 17
d_call: TRBD2
clone_size: NA

cdr3_nt: TGTGCCAGCAGCTTGTACGCAGGGATCTCCTACAATGAGCAGTTCTTC
cdr3_aa: CASSLYAGISYNEQFF
v_call: TRBV5-5
j_call: TRBJ2-1
cdr3_length: 16
d_call: NA
clone_size: few

cdr3_nt: TGCGCCAGCCGACAGCTTTTGGACACCGGGGAGCTGTTTTTT
cdr3_aa: CASRQLLDTGELFF
v_call: TRBV5-1
j_call: TRBJ2-2
cdr3_length: 14
d_call: NA
clone_size: NA

cdr3_nt: TGTGCCAGTAGTACCGCAGGGCCCTCACCGGAGCAGTACTTC
cdr3_aa: CASSTAGPSPEQYF
v_call: TRBV19
j_call: TRBJ2-7
cdr3_length: 14
d_call: NA
clone_size: NA

cdr3_nt: TGTGCCAGCAGTGATCCGGGACAGGTCGCCACTGAAGCTTTCTTT
cdr3_aa: CASSDPGQVATEAFF
v_call: TRBV6-1
j_call: TRBJ1-1
cdr3_length: 15
d_call: TRBD1
clone_size: NA

cdr3_nt: TGTGCCAGCAGCTTAACGGCAGCCACCTACGAGCAGTACTTC
cdr3_aa: CASSLTAATYEQYF
v_call: TRBV7-6
j_call: TRBJ2-7
cdr3_length: 14
d_call: NA
clone_size: NA

cdr3_nt: TGTGCCAGCAGCCAAGACACCCGGAACACTGAAGCTTTCTTT
cdr3_aa: CASSQDTRNTEAFF
v_call: TRBV3-1
j_call: TRBJ1-1
cdr3_length: 14
d_call: NA
clone_size: NA

cdr3_nt: TGTGCCAGCAGCTTGCGTATTAGCGGGATTGAAGAGCAGTTCTTC
cdr3_aa: CASSLRISGIEEQFF
v_call: TRBV5-4
j_call: TRBJ2-1
cdr3_length: 15
d_call: TRBD2
clone_size: many

cdr3_nt: TGCGCCAGCAGTTTTGGCGGCGTAAAAGAGACCCAGTACTTC
cdr3_aa: CASSFGGVKETQYF
v_call: TRBV5-1
j_call: TRBJ2-5
cdr3_length: 14
d_call: NA
clone_size: few

cdr3_nt: TGTGCCATCAGTGCGGGACAGGGCATTAATGAGCAGTTCTTC
cdr3_aa: CAISAGQGINEQFF
v_call: TRBV10-3
j_call: TRBJ2-1
cdr3_length: 14
d_call: TRBD1
clone_size: few

cdr3_nt: TGTGCCACCAGTGATTTTCGGCAGGGTTTGAGTGAGCAGTTCTTC
cdr3_aa: CATSDFRQGLSEQFF
v_call: TRBV24-1
j_call: TRBJ2-1
cdr3_length: 15
d_call: NA
clone_size: NA

cdr3_nt: TGCAGCGGCTCCCGGACAGGGAGCAATGAGCAGTTCTTC
cdr3_aa: CSGSRTGSNEQFF
v_call: TRBV29-1
j_call: TRBJ2-1
cdr3_length: 13
d_call: TRBD1
clone_size: few

cdr3_nt: TGCAGTGCTAGAGATACAGACAACACTGAAGCTTTCTTT
cdr3_aa: CSARDTDNTEAFF
v_call: TRBV20-1
j_call: TRBJ1-1
cdr3_length: 13
d_call: NA
clone_size: NA

cdr3_nt: TGCAGTGCTAGAGCCGGGACTAGCGTCTCCTACGAGCAGTACTTC
cdr3_aa: CSARAGTSVSYEQYF
v_call: TRBV20-1
j_call: TRBJ2-7
cdr3_length: 15
d_call: TRBD2
clone_size: few

cdr3_nt: TGCGCCAGCAGCTTCGCCGGTTTCGAGCAGTACTTC
cdr3_aa: CASSFAGFEQYF
v_call: TRBV5-1
j_call: TRBJ2-7
cdr3_length: 12
d_call: NA
clone_size: few

cdr3_nt: TGTGCCACCAGTGATCCCTCGCTGCCAGCCGAACGTAATGAGCAGTTCTTC
cdr3_aa: CATSDPSLPAERNEQFF
v_call: TRBV24-1
j_call: TRBJ2-1
cdr3_length: 17
d_call: NA
clone_size: NA

cdr3_nt: TGTGCCAGCAGCTTTAGCGGGATCACCTACAATGAGCAGTTCTTC
cdr3_aa: CASSFSGITYNEQFF
v_call: TRBV14
j_call: TRBJ2-1
cdr3_length: 15
d_call: TRBD2
clone_size: many

cdr3_nt: TGTGCCAGCAGCTTAAGAGTGATCGGGACCGCGGATACGCAGTATTTT
cdr3_aa: CASSLRVIGTADTQYF
v_call: TRBV7-9
j_call: TRBJ2-3
cdr3_length: 16
d_call: NA
clone_size: few

cdr3_nt: TGTGCCATCAGTGAAACACCAATCACAGATACGCAGTATTTT
cdr3_aa: CAISETPITDTQYF
v_call: TRBV10-3
j_call: TRBJ2-3
cdr3_length: 14
d_call: NA
clone_size: NA

cdr3_nt: TGCGCCAGCAGCTCCCAGGGACAGGGGGCGGGAAATGAGCAGTTCTTC
cdr3_aa: CASSSQGQGAGNEQFF
v_call: TRBV5-1
j_call: TRBJ2-1
cdr3_length: 16
d_call: TRBD1
clone_size: few

cdr3_nt: TGTGCCAGCAGCCAAGGGACTAGTTCACAATACGGTGAGCAGTTCTTC
cdr3_aa: CASSQGTSSQYGEQFF
v_call: TRBV3-1
j_call: TRBJ2-1
cdr3_length: 16
d_call: TRBD2
clone_size: few

cdr3_nt: TGTGCCTGGAGTGTACTCGGTGAAGCTTTCTTT
cdr3_aa: CAWSVLGEAFF
v_call: TRBV30
j_call: TRBJ1-1
cdr3_length: 11
d_call: NA
clone_size: NA

cdr3_nt: TGCAGTGCTAGAGATCCACTCTTGATCCTTGGGACTTACGAGCAGTACTTC
cdr3_aa: CSARDPLLILGTYEQYF
v_call: TRBV20-1
j_call: TRBJ2-7
cdr3_length: 17
d_call: NA
clone_size: NA

cdr3_nt: TGTGCCAGCACCATAAGCCCTGCCACGGGGGGTGGCTACACCTTC
cdr3_aa: CASTISPATGGGYTF
v_call: TRBV7-2
j_call: TRBJ1-2
cdr3_length: 15
d_call: NA
clone_size: many

cdr3_nt: TGTGCCAGCAGCTGGACAGGGGCCAACTCTGGGGCCAACGTCCTGACTTTC
cdr3_aa: CASSWTGANSGANVLTF
v_call: TRBV5-5
j_call: TRBJ2-6
cdr3_length: 17
d_call: TRBD1
clone_size: NA

cdr3_nt: TGCGCCAGCAGCTTGGCCGGGATCCAGGGGAACATTCAGTACTTC
cdr3_aa: CASSLAGIQGNIQYF
v_call: TRBV5-1
j_call: TRBJ2-4
cdr3_length: 15
d_call: NA
clone_size: NA

cdr3_nt: TGTGCCAGCAGCTTAGAAGCGGGGTCGAACACCGGGGAGCTGTTTTTT
cdr3_aa: CASSLEAGSNTGELFF
v_call: TRBV7-6
j_call: TRBJ2-2
cdr3_length: 16
d_call: TRBD2
clone_size: NA

cdr3_nt: TGTGCCAGCAGCTTAGAAAGGGGGTACGATGAAGCTTTCTTT
cdr3_aa: CASSLERGYDEAFF
v_call: TRBV11-2
j_call: TRBJ1-1
cdr3_length: 14
d_call: NA
clone_size: few

cdr3_nt: TGTGCCAGCAGACTAAATTCGGGACAGGGCGTAAACACCATATATTTT
cdr3_aa: CASRLNSGQGVNTIYF
v_call: TRBV6-1
j_call: TRBJ1-3
cdr3_length: 16
d_call: TRBD1
clone_size: NA

cdr3_nt: TGTGCCAGCAGTTCCCGGCAGGGGGTCACCTATGGCTACACCTTC
cdr3_aa: CASSSRQGVTYGYTF
v_call: TRBV12-3/TRBV12-4
j_call: TRBJ1-2
cdr3_length: 15
d_call: TRBD1
clone_size: few

cdr3_nt: TGCAGCCTGGGGTTGAACACTGAAGCTTTCTTT
cdr3_aa: CSLGLNTEAFF
v_call: TRBV20-1
j_call: TRBJ1-1
cdr3_length: 11
d_call: NA
clone_size: few

cdr3_nt: TGCAGTGCTAGACAAACTAGCGGGAGGGTGAGCTCCTACAATGAGCAGTTCTTC
cdr3_aa: CSARQTSGRVSSYNEQFF
v_call: TRBV20-1
j_call: TRBJ2-1
cdr3_length: 18
d_call: TRBD2
clone_size: NA

cdr3_nt: TGCAGTGCTAGAGATCGAAGAGGGGGGAACACTGAAGCTTTCTTT
cdr3_aa: CSARDRRGGNTEAFF
v_call: TRBV20-1
j_call: TRBJ1-1
cdr3_length: 15
d_call: NA
clone_size: NA

cdr3_nt: TGCGCCAGCAGCTTGGCGCCGGGAGCTTCCTATGGCTACACCTTC
cdr3_aa: CASSLAPGASYGYTF
v_call: TRBV5-1
j_call: TRBJ1-2
cdr3_length: 15
d_call: NA
clone_size: NA

cdr3_nt: TGTGCCAGCAGTTACGGCCAGGGGCGAACCGAGCAGTACTTC
cdr3_aa: CASSYGQGRTEQYF
v_call: TRBV6-5
j_call: TRBJ2-7
cdr3_length: 14
d_call: NA
clone_size: NA

cdr3_nt: TGTGCCATCAGTGAGCGCCTAGCGGGAGGAGAGACCCAGTACTTC
cdr3_aa: CAISERLAGGETQYF
v_call: TRBV10-3
j_call: TRBJ2-5
cdr3_length: 15
d_call: TRBD2
clone_size: NA

cdr3_nt: TGCGCCAGCAGCTTATTGACCTCAGGCAGCTCTGGAAACACCATATATTTT
cdr3_aa: CASSLLTSGSSGNTIYF
v_call: TRBV5-1
j_call: TRBJ1-3
cdr3_length: 17
d_call: NA
clone_size: NA

cdr3_nt: TGTGCCAGCAGCCAGGGGCAGGATAATTCACCCCTCCACTTT
cdr3_aa: CASSQGQDNSPLHF
v_call: TRBV3-1
j_call: TRBJ1-6
cdr3_length: 14
d_call: NA
clone_size: few

cdr3_nt: TGTGCCAGCAGGAAAACAGGGTCAGGAAACACCATATATTTT
cdr3_aa: CASRKTGSGNTIYF
v_call: TRBV12-3/TRBV12-4
j_call: TRBJ1-3
cdr3_length: 14
d_call: NA
clone_size: many

cdr3_nt: TGTGCCAGCAGCTTGGCCTGGGCTAGCGCGGAGACCCAGTACTTC
cdr3_aa: CASSLAWASAETQYF
v_call: TRBV7-2
j_call: TRBJ2-5
cdr3_length: 15
d_call: NA
clone_size: few

cdr3_nt: TGCAGCGTCGGAAAGGGTGAAGAGACCCAGTACTTC
cdr3_aa: CSVGKGEETQYF
v_call: TRBV29-1
j_call: TRBJ2-5
cdr3_length: 12
d_call: NA
clone_size: NA

cdr3_nt: TGTGCCAGCAGGACAGGGGGCTCTAACTATGGCTACACCTTC
cdr3_aa: CASRTGGSNYGYTF
v_call: TRBV7-2
j_call: TRBJ1-2
cdr3_length: 14
d_call: TRBD1
clone_size: few

cdr3_nt: TGCAGTGCTCCCCCCGTGAACAATGAGCAGTTCTTC
cdr3_aa: CSAPPVNNEQFF
v_call: TRBV20-1
j_call: TRBJ2-1
cdr3_length: 12
d_call: NA
clone_size: NA

cdr3_nt: TGTGCCAGCAGCTTGGCACAGGGGGAATCTGGGGCCAACGTCCTGACTTTC
cdr3_aa: CASSLAQGESGANVLTF
v_call: TRBV5-5
j_call: TRBJ2-6
cdr3_length: 17
d_call: TRBD1
clone_size: few

cdr3_nt: TGTGCCAGCAGTGTATTCCTAGCGGGTTACAATGAGCAGTTCTTC
cdr3_aa: CASSVFLAGYNEQFF
v_call: TRBV2
j_call: TRBJ2-1
cdr3_length: 15
d_call: TRBD2
clone_size: few

cdr3_nt: TGCAGTGCTGGGCCTGACTCCTACAATGAGCAGTTCTTC
cdr3_aa: CSAGPDSYNEQFF
v_call: TRBV20-1
j_call: TRBJ2-1
cdr3_length: 13
d_call: NA
clone_size: NA

cdr3_nt: TGTGCCACCACCCCCCCGGCGGTAGCGCCCTACAATGAGCAGTTCTTC
cdr3_aa: CATTPPAVAPYNEQFF
v_call: TRBV7-2
j_call: TRBJ2-1
cdr3_length: 16
d_call: NA
clone_size: few

cdr3_nt: TGTGCCAGCAGTGTCGTAGATACGCAGTATTTT
cdr3_aa: CASSVVDTQYF
v_call: TRBV6-1
j_call: TRBJ2-3
cdr3_length: 11
d_call: NA
clone_size: many

cdr3_nt: TGTGCCAGCTATAGGACAGGCCTGAACACTGAAGCTTTCTTT
cdr3_aa: CASYRTGLNTEAFF
v_call: TRBV12-3/TRBV12-4
j_call: TRBJ1-1
cdr3_length: 14
d_call: TRBD1
clone_size: NA

cdr3_nt: TGCGCCAGCAGGACTAGCGGAGGGACGAACACCGGGGAGCTGTTTTTT
cdr3_aa: CASRTSGGTNTGELFF
v_call: TRBV10-2
j_call: TRBJ2-2
cdr3_length: 16
d_call: TRBD2
clone_size: few

cdr3_nt: TGCGCCAGCAGCTTCTCCGGGATGAACAATCAGCCCCAGCATTTT
cdr3_aa: CASSFSGMNNQPQHF
v_call: TRBV5-1
j_call: TRBJ1-5
cdr3_length: 15
d_call: NA
clone_size: NA

cdr3_nt: TGCAGCGGGGCCGAGAGGGACACTGAAGCTTTCTTT
cdr3_aa: CSGAERDTEAFF
v_call: TRBV29-1
j_call: TRBJ1-1
cdr3_length: 12
d_call: NA
clone_size: few

cdr3_nt: TGTGCCAGCAGTTTTGAGCGGGATCGGGATGAGCAGTTCTTC
cdr3_aa: CASSFERDRDEQFF
v_call: TRBV12-3/TRBV12-4
j_call: TRBJ2-1
cdr3_length: 14
d_call: TRBD2
clone_size: NA

cdr3_nt: TGCAGTGCTAGTAGGCTAGCGGGTGACAATGAGCAGTTCTTC
cdr3_aa: CSASRLAGDNEQFF
v_call: TRBV20-1
j_call: TRBJ2-1
cdr3_length: 14
d_call: TRBD2
clone_size: once